Presented here are 17 T cell receptor beta chains from one specimen sequenced in a study of cytomegalovirus exposure and HLA in healthy donors. The PCR employed 60 Vbeta primers together with 13 Jbeta primers. Assay: immunoSEQ multiplex PCR; the TCRdb copy retains only in-frame clones and omits some. The sample yields about 190,000 clones, roughly 74% seen once. Sequencing was carried out using PBMCs. The receptors derive from a woman aged 25 to 39 in good health and CMV-seropositive.

This clone was counted a single time. The DNA of the CDR3 is TGTGCCAGCAGCTTGCCCGGGGGTCCCTACGAGCAGTACTTC. Its translation: CASSLPGGPYEQYF. This chain joins TRBV5-6 and TRBJ2-7; a weak D match, TRBD2 (6 bases). V lost 1 base and J lost 2, with 10 bases in between. CDR1 is SGHDT, CDR2 YYEEEE, per germline. The CDR3 loop spans 14 amino acids.

The chain is built from TRBV30 and TRBJ1-4; no reliable D call. V lost 0 bases, J lost 5 bases, and 7 bases lay in between. The CDR3 is 13 amino acids. CDR1 is GTSNPN and CDR2 is SVGIG in the germline V gene (reference sequence). CDR3 DNA: TGTGCCTGGAGTGTACTACCAAATGAAAAACTGTTTTTT. This codes for CAWSVLPNEKLFF.

V usage is TRBV7-2 and J usage is TRBJ2-1, with 8 bases matching TRBD1. Germline assignment: CDR1 SGHTA and CDR2 FQGNSA. The CDR3 consists of 15 residues. V shed 2 bases and J 5 bases; nucleotides not matched to a gene: 5. DNA of the CDR3: TGTGCCAGCAGCTTACGACAGGGGACAAACAATGAGCAGTTCTTC. Amino acids: CASSLRQGTNNEQFF.

The V gene is TRBV10-1, the J gene TRBJ2-5; TRBD1 agrees at 7 bases. Germline V CDR1 and CDR2: WNHNN, SYGVQD (reference sequence). The V segment lost 6 bases and the J segment 4 bases; nucleotides outside the gene matches: 8. The CDR3 extends over 14 amino acids. CDR3 coding DNA: TGCGCCAGCAGCCGGGGACAGAGAGGAGAGACCCAGTACTTC. Translated, it gives CASSRGQRGETQYF.

The rearrangement links TRBV11-1 to TRBJ2-2, with 8 bases identical to TRBD2. CDR3 length: 15 residues. CDR1 SGHAT and CDR2 FQDESV come from the germline V gene (reference sequence). The junction had 2 bases not matched to a gene; V was cut back by 1 base and J by 4 bases. CDR3 loop: CASSLGGGRTGELFF. The CDR3 DNA reads as TGTGCCAGCAGCTTAGGCGGGGGGCGCACCGGGGAGCTGTTTTTT.

In its sample, this clone was seen a few times. The chain carries TRBV5-4 and TRBJ2-5; D uncertain. Per germline, CDR1 SGHNT and CDR2 YYREEE (reference sequence). Trimming stripped 0 bases from V and 0 bases from J, with 9 bases between. This CDR3 has 15 residues. CDR3 bases: TGTGCCAGCAGCTTGGAGTTGGGCTACCAAGAGACCCAGTACTTC. It translates to CASSLELGYQETQYF.

This clone showed up just a few times. The chain employs TRBV6-5 and TRBJ1-2; 8 positions match TRBD1. The CDR3 has 14 residues. The V gene's germline CDR1 is MNHEY and CDR2 SVGAGI. V shed 6 bases and J 8 bases; nucleotides not matched to a gene: 11. CDR3 DNA: TGTGCCAGCAGCCCAGGGGGCGCGGTTGTGGGCTACACCTTC. It codes for CASSPGGAVVGYTF.

This clone has only one observation. The chain combines TRBV27 with TRBJ2-5; a possible D gene is TRBD1 (5 bases). V lost 1 base to trimming and J lost 5 bases, with 11 bases between them. Germline CDR1 MNHEY, CDR2 SMNVEV (reference sequence). CDR3 size: 14 residues. CDR3 loop: CASSLLGPWETQYF. CDR3 DNA: TGTGCCAGCAGTTTATTGGGGCCGTGGGAGACCCAGTACTTC.

A remark on this clone: The junction does not match germline at one end; this may be a read error. This chain uses TRBV7-7 with TRBJ2-1; 8 nucleotides match TRBD1. Per germline, CDR1 SSHAT and CDR2 FNYEAQ (reference sequence). CDR3 size: 12 residues. The CDR3 DNA reads TGTGCTAGCAGCCAACAGGGGGGTGAGCAGTTCTTC. Its translation is CASSQQGGEQFF. The entire variable domain, with the rest obtained from reference TRBV7-7 and TRBJ2-1, is as follows: GAGVSQSPRYKVTKRGQDVTLRCDPISSHATLYWYQQALGQGPEFLTYFNYEAQPDKSGLPSDRFSAERPEGSISTLTIQRTEQRDSAMYRCASSQQGGEQFFGPGTRLTVL.

This clone occurred once. This rearrangement joins TRBV28 to TRBJ1-3; D is undetermined. Germline CDR1 is MDHEN and CDR2 is SYDVKM. V was cut by 3 bases and J by 0 bases, with 12 bases left in between. This CDR3 has 16 residues. In DNA, the CDR3 is TGTGCCAGCAGTTTGGGAGGGAGCTTCTCTGGAAACACCATATATTTT. It specifies CASSLGGSFSGNTIYF.

The V call is TRBV4-2, the J call TRBJ2-5; TRBD2 matches 9 bases. With 1 base clipped from V and 2 bases from J, the junction kept 8 bases outside the gene matches. The CDR3 length is 17 residues. From germline, CDR1 is LGHNA and CDR2 YNFKEQ. CDR3 loop: CASSQGDGLALQETQYF. The CDR3 DNA reads TGTGCCAGCAGCCAAGGGGATGGACTAGCGCTGCAAGAGACCCAGTACTTC.

The chain links TRBV19 to TRBJ2-7; 11 bases match TRBD2. The junction had 3 bases not matched to a gene; V was cut back by 6 bases and J by 2 bases. CDR3 length: 14 amino acids. CDR1 and CDR2 (germline): LNHDA, SQIVND (reference sequence). DNA of the CDR3: TGTGCCAGTAGGTCTAGCGGGGGGCCCTACGAGCAGTACTTC. It specifies CASRSSGGPYEQYF.

V is TRBV6-4 and J is TRBJ1-2; weak D call: TRBD1 (5 bases). The germline V gene has CDR1 MRHNA and CDR2 SNTAGT. The length of the CDR3 is 20 residues. The V gene lost 0 bases and the J gene lost 6 bases, with 29 bases spanning the gap. In DNA form, the CDR3 reads TGTGCCAGCAGTGACTCGATTCCGATCGGACGGATTCTTCGGGGGAATGGCTACACCTTC. Protein product: CASSDSIPIGRILRGNGYTF.

The rearrangement uses TRBV7-9 and TRBJ2-2; TRBD2 matches 8 bases. CDR3 length: 16 amino acids. V trimming: 0 bases; J trimming: 7 bases; junction bases outside the gene matches: 7. In germline, CDR1 is SEHNR, CDR2 FQNEAQ (reference sequence). The CDR3 loop is CASSLAPGGEHGELFF. The DNA of the CDR3 is TGTGCCAGCAGCTTAGCCCCGGGAGGGGAACACGGGGAGCTGTTTTTT.

J is TRBJ2-5 and V is TRBV4-1; 12 bases agree with TRBD1. There are 17 residues in the CDR3. The V gene's germline CDR1 is MGHRA and CDR2 YSYEKL. The J segment lost 4 bases and the V segment lost 0 bases, leaving 6 bases of the junction unmatched. CDR3 residues: CASSQDLGQGAGETQYF. CDR3 DNA sequence: TGCGCCAGCAGCCAAGATCTGGGACAGGGGGCAGGAGAGACCCAGTACTTC.

This clone was detected only a few times. The chain employs TRBV28 and TRBJ2-5, with D perhaps TRBD1 (5 bases). Germline values: CDR1 MDHEN, CDR2 SYDVKM. Trimming left V 5 bases short and J 3 bases short, with 13 bases between. The CDR3 has 14 residues. CDR3 coding DNA: TGTGCCAGCAGTCCCCCCGGCAGGGAAGAGACCCAGTACTTC. Translating gives CASSPPGREETQYF.

The chain joins TRBV7-2 to TRBJ2-1; a possible D gene is TRBD2 (6 bases). The CDR3 contains 14 residues. The V end was cut by 0 bases, the J end by 7 bases, with 10 bases between. The germline V gene encodes CDR1 SGHTA and CDR2 FQGNSA. CDR3 DNA sequence: TGTGCCAGCAGCTTAGCGGGGGGAGGAAATGAGCAGTTCTTC. Protein: CASSLAGGGNEQFF.